A selection of T cell receptor beta chains follows, all from one sample in a study of response to subunit inactivated influenza vaccine. Each CDR3 protein is one row after TCRdb ran MiXCR on the RT-PCR reads. The sample has some 500,000 distinct CDR3 sequences, 15% to 20% seen once. The starting material was CD4+ T cells sorted from PBMCs, obtained roughly 24 months after vaccination. All receptors come from a man between 45 and 75 years old who received an inactivated influenza vaccine. The CDR3 runs from the conserved cysteine through the conserved F or W. Each record gives: V gene, D gene, J gene, clone size, CDR3 DNA, CDR3 protein. D genes are given only for firm matches. Rows may omit the clone size; those that give it use once, few, many or a size class.

V: TRBV5-6
D: -
J: TRBJ2-2
size: few
DNA: TGTGCCAGCAGACCGACCATACAGGGCGGGGAGCTGTTTTTT
CDR3: CASRPTIQGGELFF

V: TRBV19
D: -
J: TRBJ1-5
size: -
DNA: TGTGTCCGAGACTTGAATCAGCCCCAGCATTTT
CDR3: CVRDLNQPQHF

V: TRBV12-3/TRBV12-4
D: -
J: TRBJ1-5
size: -
DNA: TGTGCCAGCACCTCGGGCCCTCAGCCCCAGCATTTT
CDR3: CASTSGPQPQHF

V: TRBV5-6
D: -
J: TRBJ2-7
size: -
DNA: TGTGCCAGCAGCCAATTACAGGGATCCGAGCAGTACTTC
CDR3: CASSQLQGSEQYF

V: TRBV3-1
D: -
J: TRBJ2-2
size: few
DNA: TGTGCCAGCAGCCACCAGAGATTGGGGTGGACCGGGGAGCTGTTTTTT
CDR3: CASSHQRLGWTGELFF

V: TRBV29-1
D: -
J: TRBJ2-2
size: few
DNA: TGCAGCGTTCACGGGGATCCGACCGGGGAGCTGTTTTTT
CDR3: CSVHGDPTGELFF

V: TRBV29-1
D: -
J: TRBJ2-7
size: many
DNA: TGCAGCGTTGTGGGCGCTACCTACGAGCAGTACTTC
CDR3: CSVVGATYEQYF

V: TRBV5-8
D: -
J: TRBJ2-2
size: -
DNA: TGTGCCAGCAGCAGGCCTACTAGTTCCTTCACCGGGGAGCTGTTTTTT
CDR3: CASSRPTSSFTGELFF

V: TRBV4-2
D: TRBD1
J: TRBJ1-4
size: few
DNA: TGTGCCAGCAGCCACGGGACAGGAAAAATTTCGGATGAAAAACTGTTTTTT
CDR3: CASSHGTGKISDEKLFF

V: TRBV3-1
D: TRBD2
J: TRBJ2-3
size: few
DNA: TGTGCCAGCAGCGCCCTAGCGGGAGATACGCAGTATTTT
CDR3: CASSALAGDTQYF

V: TRBV7-8
D: -
J: TRBJ2-1
size: -
DNA: TGTGCCAGCAGCGCCCAAACCGGGACATACTACAATGAGCAGTTCTTC
CDR3: CASSAQTGTYYNEQFF

V: TRBV20-1
D: TRBD2
J: TRBJ2-2
size: -
DNA: TGCAGTGCTAGAGCTGGGGGACTAAACACCGGGGAGCTGTTTTTT
CDR3: CSARAGGLNTGELFF

V: TRBV9
D: -
J: TRBJ2-7
size: few
DNA: TGTGCCAGCAGCGTAGACTGGGACATGGGCGAGCAGTACTTC
CDR3: CASSVDWDMGEQYF

V: TRBV3-1
D: -
J: TRBJ2-2
size: -
DNA: TGTGCCAGCAGCCAAGGGGCTCCCACCAGCACCAGGGAGCTGTTTTTT
CDR3: CASSQGAPTSTRELFF

V: TRBV5-1
D: -
J: TRBJ1-3
size: -
DNA: TGCGCCAGCAGCTTGGATGGGGGCTCTGGAAACACCATATATTTT
CDR3: CASSLDGGSGNTIYF

V: TRBV7-8
D: -
J: TRBJ1-2
size: once
DNA: TGTGCCAGCAGCTCGACAATGGGGTCCTATGGCTACACCTTC
CDR3: CASSSTMGSYGYTF

V: TRBV10-3
D: TRBD2
J: TRBJ2-2
size: -
DNA: TGTGCCATCAGTGACCCGGGACTAGCGGGAGGGCCTGCCGGGGAGCTGTTTTTT
CDR3: CAISDPGLAGGPAGELFF

V: TRBV11-1
D: TRBD1
J: TRBJ2-6
size: few
DNA: TGTGCCAGCAGCGGCCGGGACAGACGATACTCTGGGGCCAACGTCCTGACTTTC
CDR3: CASSGRDRRYSGANVLTF

V: TRBV7-2
D: TRBD1
J: TRBJ1-1
size: few
DNA: TGTGCCAGCAGCTTGACAGGGGTCGGAAACACTGAAGCTTTCTTT
CDR3: CASSLTGVGNTEAFF

V: TRBV9
D: TRBD1
J: TRBJ2-1
size: few
DNA: TGTGCCAGCAGCGTTGGGACAGGACACTCCTACAATGAGCAGTTCTTC
CDR3: CASSVGTGHSYNEQFF

V: TRBV19
D: TRBD1
J: TRBJ1-2
size: few
DNA: TGTGCCAGTAGTATTGGACAGGGGATTAATGGCTACACCTTC
CDR3: CASSIGQGINGYTF